This record covers a single T cell receptor beta chain. Antigen specificity is unknown. This record comes from a study of cytomegalovirus exposure and HLA in healthy donors. The study's findings and limits: Cytomegalovirus association was listed for 170 or so TCR beta chains.

J was trimmed by 5 bases and V by 6 bases; bases with no gene match: 11. Germline lookup yields CDR1 SGHRS and CDR2 YFSETQ. The CDR3 has 15 amino acids. The PCR was carried out with 60 Vbeta primers and 13 Jbeta primers. Produced via immunoSEQ multiplex PCR; TCRdb's table is partial and in-frame only. The sample has over 150,000 clones, roughly 76% seen once; the top ten hold over 1.1%. This receptor was identified in a man aged 55 to 70 in good health and CMV-seronegative. Sequencing input: PBMCs. The J gene is TRBJ2-1, the V gene TRBV5-1; 7 bases align to TRBD2. The CDR3 protein is CASTIGTTRNNEQFF. The CDR3 DNA reads as TGCGCCAGCACGATAGGGACTACCCGAAACAATGAGCAGTTCTTC.